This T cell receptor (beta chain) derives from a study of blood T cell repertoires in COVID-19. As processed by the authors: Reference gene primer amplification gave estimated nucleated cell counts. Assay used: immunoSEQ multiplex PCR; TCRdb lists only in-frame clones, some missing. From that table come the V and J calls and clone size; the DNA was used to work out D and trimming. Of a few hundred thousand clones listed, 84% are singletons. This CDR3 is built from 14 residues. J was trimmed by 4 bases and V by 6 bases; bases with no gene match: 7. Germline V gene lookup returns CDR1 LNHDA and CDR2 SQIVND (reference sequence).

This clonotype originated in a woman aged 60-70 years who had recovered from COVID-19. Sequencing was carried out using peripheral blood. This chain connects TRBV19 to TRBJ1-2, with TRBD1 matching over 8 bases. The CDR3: CASSPQDRVYGYTF. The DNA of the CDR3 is TGTGCCAGTAGCCCTCAGGACAGGGTCTATGGCTACACCTTC.